Shown below are 14 T cell receptor beta chains from a single sample sequenced in a study of yellow fever vaccine responses in identical twins. TCRdb independently ran MiXCR on the RT-PCR reads; one entry per CDR3 protein. The sample holds approximately 32,000 distinct CDR3 sequences; about 63% are singletons and the top ten take 4.5%. The material was T cells from blood (PBMCs), unsorted or a sorted subset (not recorded which), obtained before or after yellow fever vaccination (not recorded which). The receptors originated from a young woman who received the yellow fever vaccine.

The rearrangement uses TRBV11-1 and TRBJ1-1, with TRBD1 identical over 7 bases. CDR1 and CDR2 from the germline V gene are SGHAT and FQDESV (reference sequence). With V trimmed by 5 bases and J by 0 bases, 9 bases remained unmatched. The CDR3 has 16 amino acids. The CDR3: CASSPNVGQLNTEAFF. CDR3 nucleotides: TGTGCCAGCAGCCCAAATGTGGGACAGCTGAACACTGAAGCTTTCTTT.

This clonotype was found a few times. The chain couples TRBV5-5 to TRBJ2-1, with D maybe TRBD1 (6 bases). The V gene lost 4 bases and the J gene lost 0 bases, with 14 bases spanning the gap. The germline V gene has CDR1 SGHKS and CDR2 YYEKEE (reference sequence). The CDR3 consists of 16 residues. The CDR3 DNA is TGTGCCAGCAGCCTAGGACAGCCGAGCTCCTACAATGAGCAGTTCTTC. It codes for CASSLGQPSSYNEQFF.

This clonotype was seen a few times. The chain employs TRBV9 and TRBJ2-5, with D perhaps matching TRBD1 (5 bases). This CDR3 spans 15 amino acids. The germline V gene encodes CDR1 SGDLS and CDR2 YYNGEE. V shed 0 bases and J shed 1 base, with 10 bases lying between them. Written as DNA, the CDR3 is TGTGCCAGCAGCGTAGGTACAGGAGTCCAAGAGACCCAGTACTTC. This encodes CASSVGTGVQETQYF.

J is TRBJ2-1 and V is TRBV7-2, with D unresolved. This CDR3 has 12 amino acids. The V and J ends lost 1 base and 6 bases respectively, with 4 bases between them. Germline V CDR1 and CDR2: SGHTA, FQGNSA. CDR3 sequence (DNA): TGTGCCAGCAGCTTAGTTCCCAATGAGCAGTTCTTC. The encoded protein is CASSLVPNEQFF.

This clonotype has a handful of counts. The chain couples TRBV7-6 to TRBJ2-1; 7 bases match TRBD2. The CDR3 is 17 amino acids. The J segment lost 1 base and the V segment lost 5 bases, leaving 11 bases of the junction unmatched. Germline CDR1 reads SGHVS; CDR2 reads FNYEAQ. The CDR3 DNA reads as TGTGCCAGCAGCCCTCTGGGGGGGACCAATTCCTACAATGAGCAGTTCTTC. Translated, it gives CASSPLGGTNSYNEQFF.

Comments on this clonotype: Relative to the germline gene, one junction end is altered; a read error may explain this. CDR3 DNA: TGTGCCAGCAGTGAAAGCAGTGAGGAGTTCTTC. Its protein product is CASSESSEEFF. This chain connects TRBV6-1 to TRBJ2-1, with D unclear. This CDR3 has 11 amino acids. Germline CDR1 MNHNS, CDR2 SASEGT.

As DNA, the CDR3 is TGTGCCAGCAGTCGGATTGGGGAGAACACTGAAGCTTTCTTT. Translation: CASSRIGENTEAFF. This chain links TRBV12-3 or TRBV12-4 with TRBJ1-1; D uncertain. Between the trimmed V and J ends, which lost 5 bases and 1 base, there was a span of 11 bases. The CDR3 is 14 residues long.

The table lists this clonotype with a few counts. This rearrangement joins TRBV9 to TRBJ2-1; TRBD2 agrees at 10 bases. Germline V gene data show CDR1 as SGDLS and CDR2 as YYNGEE. J gave up 8 bases and V 0 bases, and 8 bases lay outside the gene matches. The CDR3 extends over 16 amino acids. CDR3 residues: CASSVGGLAGVYEQFF. The CDR3 DNA follows: TGTGCCAGCAGCGTAGGCGGGCTAGCGGGAGTTTATGAGCAGTTCTTC.

This clonotype was seen a handful of times. The chain carries TRBV4-1 and TRBJ2-3; perhaps TRBD2 as D (5 bases). The CDR3 covers 15 residues. The V end lost 2 bases, the J end lost 4 bases, and 13 bases lay between the germline ends. Per germline, CDR1 MGHRA and CDR2 YSYEKL. CDR3 in DNA: TGCGCCAGCAGCCAATGGCTAGGAGGAGCAGATACGCAGTATTTT. Its protein is CASSQWLGGADTQYF.

The chain uses TRBV10-3 and TRBJ2-7, with 11 bases that match TRBD1. The CDR3 runs to 16 residues. The ends lost 0 bases at V and 2 bases at J; junction bases unmatched: 3. The germline CDR1 and CDR2 sequences are ENHRY and SYGVKD. CDR3 in amino acids: CAISESGTGGTYEQYV. CDR3 coding DNA: TGTGCCATCAGTGAGTCCGGGACAGGGGGAACCTACGAGCAGTACGTC.

V and J are TRBV18 and TRBJ1-2; possibly TRBD1 for D (5 bases). CDR1 KGHSH and CDR2 LQKENI come from the germline V gene. V lost 3 bases, J lost 1 base, and 12 bases lay in between. The CDR3 is made up of 15 amino acids. The DNA of the CDR3 is TGTGCCAGCTCACCGCGGAGGGGAGTTAACTATGGCTACACCTTC. As protein: CASSPRRGVNYGYTF.

This sequence joins TRBV18 and TRBJ2-1; 7 nucleotides line up with TRBD2. The germline V gene has CDR1 KGHSH and CDR2 LQKENI. CDR3 length: 16 residues. The ends lost 0 bases at V and 2 bases at J; junction bases unmatched: 4. CDR3 loop: CASSPPRGSTYNEQFF. CDR3 nucleotide sequence: TGTGCCAGCTCACCACCGCGCGGGAGTACCTACAATGAGCAGTTCTTC.

The genes are TRBV2 and TRBJ2-7, with D perhaps TRBD2 (6 bases). The CDR3 runs to 14 residues. Trimming shortened V by 10 bases and J by 1 base, and 17 bases separated the two germline ends. Germline V gene data show CDR1 as SNHLY and CDR2 as FYNNEI. The CDR3 loop is CAIRLVGGSYEQYF. In DNA, the CDR3 is TGTGCCATCCGACTAGTGGGTGGTTCCTACGAGCAGTACTTC.

This chain joins TRBV10-3 and TRBJ1-1; possibly TRBD1 for D (5 bases). V lost 2 bases and J 9 bases, leaving 10 bases between the germline ends. This CDR3 spans 12 amino acids. Germline CDR1 and CDR2: ENHRY and SYGVKD. CDR3 coding DNA: TGTGCCATCAGTGAGCCGGGGGGACAAGCTTTCTTT. Translated: CAISEPGGQAFF.